The 31 T cell receptor beta chains presented below share a single source sample, sequenced in a study of cytomegalovirus exposure and HLA in healthy donors. A multiplex PCR was run with 60 Vbeta primers and 13 Jbeta primers. Sequenced by immunoSEQ multiplex PCR; TCRdb stores in-frame clones only, minus some. In the table there are 150,000 to 200,000 clones, about 81% of which are singletons. The material sequenced was PBMCs. The receptors were gathered from a man between 18 and 35 years old in good health and CMV-seronegative.

The chain employs TRBV5-6 and TRBJ1-5; TRBD1 matches at 9 bases. Germline lookup yields CDR1 SGHDT and CDR2 YYEEEE. CDR3 length equals 15 residues. Trimming took 1 base from V and 6 from J; bases not matched to a gene: 5. The DNA for the CDR3 is TGTGCCAGCAGCTTGAGACAGGGGGTTGCTCAGCCCCAGCATTTT. Its translation is CASSLRQGVAQPQHF.

The CDR3 loop is CASSLVGGRGRETQYF. The CDR3 DNA reads TGTGCCAGCAGCTTGGTTGGGGGGAGGGGGAGAGAGACCCAGTACTTC. The chain joins TRBV5-4 to TRBJ2-5; TRBD2 is a possible D gene (7 bases). Germline V gene data show CDR1 as SGHNT and CDR2 as YYREEE (reference sequence). The CDR3 has 16 amino acids. V lost 0 bases and J lost 4, with 16 bases in between.

The V and J genes are TRBV7-9 and TRBJ2-4; 8 nucleotides agree with TRBD2. CDR3 length equals 17 residues. Looked up from germline, CDR1 is SEHNR and CDR2 is FQNEAQ (reference sequence). J gave up 0 bases and V 4 bases, and 8 bases lay outside the gene matches. CDR3 in amino acids: CASSSHGGGLAKNIQYF. CDR3 nucleotides: TGTGCCAGCAGCTCTCACGGGGGGGGCCTAGCCAAAAACATTCAGTACTTC.

Concerning this clone itself: Relative to the germline gene, one junction end is altered; a read error may explain this. CDR3 sequence reads: CASIPASLNLDAQYF. In nucleotides, the CDR3 is TGTGCCAGCATCCCCGCTAGCTTAAACCTAGATGCGCAGTATTTT. The chain is built from TRBV6-1 and TRBJ2-3; TRBD2 is a possible D gene (5 bases). The CDR3 sequence is 15 residues long. Germline V CDR1 and CDR2: MNHNS, SASEGT.

The CDR3 coding sequence is TGTGCCAGCAGTTACTCGACTGGGGCAACCAACTATGGCTACACCTTC. Its translation: CASSYSTGATNYGYTF. The rearrangement uses TRBV6-5 and TRBJ1-2; TRBD1 is a possible D gene (5 bases). The V end was cut by 0 bases, the J end by 2 bases, with 13 bases between. The CDR3 totals 16 residues. Per the germline V gene, CDR1 is MNHEY and CDR2 is SVGAGI.

The V call is TRBV19, the J call TRBJ1-4, with 7 bases identical to TRBD1. V shed 3 bases, J shed 4 bases, and the junction held 8 bases outside the gene matches. Germline CDR1 LNHDA, CDR2 SQIVND (reference sequence). The CDR3 loop spans 16 amino acids. This CDR3 is CASSIRGTEDNEKLFF. CDR3 nucleotides: TGTGCCAGTAGTATTAGGGGGACAGAAGATAATGAAAAACTGTTTTTT.

J is TRBJ1-5 and V is TRBV15; no reliable D call. V was pared by 1 base and J by 8 bases, with 6 bases between. This CDR3 has 12 residues. The germline V gene has CDR1 LNHNV and CDR2 YYDKDF (reference sequence). The CDR3 loop is CATSRAAEPQHF. CDR3 bases: TGTGCCACCAGCAGAGCGGCGGAGCCCCAGCATTTT.

The chain uses TRBV21-1 and TRBJ2-5; the table's D call, TRBD1, was not checked against the DNA. TRBV21-1 is a pseudogene. The CDR3 extends over 13 amino acids. As DNA, the CDR3 is TGTGCCAGCAGTGGGGCAGACCAAGAGACCCAGTACTTC. Translated, it gives CASSGADQETQYF.

This chain joins TRBV10-1 and TRBJ2-7; the match to TRBD1 covers 10 bases. V trimming: 5 bases; J trimming: 1 base; junction bases outside the gene matches: 2. The CDR3 is 14 residues long. CDR1 and CDR2 (germline): WNHNN, SYGVQD (reference sequence). The CDR3 spells CASSPGQGSYEQYF. CDR3 in DNA: TGCGCCAGCAGTCCGGGACAGGGGTCCTACGAGCAGTACTTC.

This sequence joins TRBV9 and TRBJ2-3; 9 bases align to TRBD1. V was clipped by 3 bases and J by 2 bases; unmatched bases: 10. Germline V lookup: CDR1 SGDLS, CDR2 YYNGEE. The CDR3 runs 17 residues. CDR3 protein: CASSEYAGTGYTDTQYF. The CDR3 nucleotides are TGTGCCAGCAGCGAGTACGCCGGGACAGGGTACACAGATACGCAGTATTTT.

This CDR3 reads CASRLGFGQGPSDTQYF. The CDR3 nucleotides are TGTGCCAGCAGGCTCGGTTTCGGACAGGGCCCGTCGGATACGCAGTATTTT. The V gene is TRBV28, the J gene TRBJ2-3; 8 bases are shared with TRBD1. CDR1 MDHEN and CDR2 SYDVKM come from the germline V gene. The V gene end was trimmed by 6 bases and the J gene end by 6 bases; junction bases not matched to a gene: 17. CDR3 length: 17 residues.

In nucleotides, the CDR3 is TGTGCCAGCAGCTTCCAGGGGGCATCTGGAAACACCATATATTTT. Translation: CASSFQGASGNTIYF. The chain uses TRBV11-2 and TRBJ1-3; 8 bases fit TRBD1. The trim removed 3 bases at V and 1 base at J, leaving 2 bases unmatched. This CDR3 is built from 15 residues. The germline V gene has CDR1 SGHAT and CDR2 FQNNGV. Filled out from reference TRBV11-2 and TRBJ1-3, the complete variable domain reads EAGVAQSPRYKIIEKRQSVAFWCNPISGHATLYWYQQILGQGPKLLIQFQNNGVVDDSQLPKDRFSAERLKGVDSTLKIQPAKLEDSAVYLCASSFQGASGNTIYFGEGSWLTVV.

V usage is TRBV18 and J usage is TRBJ2-7; D possibly corresponds to TRBD2 (5 bases). This CDR3 is built from 12 residues. The V end was cut by 4 bases, the J end by 7 bases, with 11 bases between. CDR1 is KGHSH and CDR2 is LQKENI in the germline V gene. The CDR3 is CASSLGVLEQYF. The CDR3 DNA reads TGTGCCAGCTCACTGGGAGTTTTAGAGCAGTACTTC.

V and J are TRBV10-3 and TRBJ2-5, with D unclear. Germline V gene data show CDR1 as ENHRY and CDR2 as SYGVKD. There are 17 residues in the CDR3. Trimming took 0 bases from V and 2 from J, leaving 16 bases between them. CDR3 region: CAISESFAGIKQETQYF. The CDR3, as DNA: TGTGCCATCAGTGAGTCATTCGCAGGTATTAAGCAAGAGACCCAGTACTTC.

This clone came up once. This chain joins TRBV2 and TRBJ2-2; the D gene is possibly TRBD2 (7 bases). Germline lookup yields CDR1 SNHLY and CDR2 FYNNEI. The CDR3 runs to 16 residues. V gave up 8 bases and J gave up 2 bases, with 18 bases separating them. The CDR3 nucleotides are TGTGCCAGCTGTCGGTCCGCGGGGGCAAACACCGGGGAGCTGTTTTTT. This translates into CASCRSAGANTGELFF.

The chain combines TRBV7-6 with TRBJ2-7; TRBD2 matches 9 bases. The germline V gene encodes CDR1 SGHVS and CDR2 FNYEAQ. The CDR3 sequence is 14 residues long. V lost 5 bases to trimming and J lost 8 bases; unmatched junction nucleotides: 10. DNA of the CDR3: TGTGCCAGCAGCCCTAGCGGGATGGTGTCCAAGCAGTACTTC. Its protein is CASSPSGMVSKQYF.

The genes are TRBV27 and TRBJ2-7; 12 bases line up with TRBD2. With 5 bases clipped from V and 11 bases from J, the junction kept 4 bases outside the gene matches. Germline CDR1 MNHEY, CDR2 SMNVEV (reference sequence). This CDR3 is built from 12 residues. The CDR3 region has the DNA TGTGCCAGCAGTCTGACTAGCGGGAGAAAGTACTTC. This sequence encodes CASSLTSGRKYF.

The rearrangement joins TRBV7-9 to TRBJ2-1; tentatively, D is TRBD1 (6 bases). V was pared by 5 bases and J by 2 bases, with 16 bases between. Germline V gives CDR1 SEHNR, CDR2 FQNEAQ (reference sequence). This CDR3 comprises 16 residues. CDR3 bases: TGTGCCAGCAGCCGATGGACAGTTAATCCCTACAATGAGCAGTTCTTC. Translating it yields CASSRWTVNPYNEQFF. Full variable domain (rest looked up from reference TRBV7-9 and TRBJ2-1): DTGVSQNPRHKITKRGQNVTFRCDPISEHNRLYWYRQTLGQGPEFLTYFQNEAQLEKSRLLSDRFSAERPKGSFSTLEIQRTEQGDSAMYLCASSRWTVNPYNEQFFGPGTRLTVL.

This rearrangement joins TRBV5-5 to TRBJ1-5; no firm D call. From germline, CDR1 is SGHKS and CDR2 YYEKEE (reference sequence). Trimming removed 0 bases from V and 0 bases from J, with 10 bases in between. This CDR3 is 16 amino acids long. The CDR3 DNA reads TGTGCCAGCAGCTTGGTAGCCGAGAATAGCAATCAGCCCCAGCATTTT. Encoded protein: CASSLVAENSNQPQHF. The variable domain in full, completed from reference TRBV5-5 and TRBJ1-5, reads DAGVTQSPTHLIKTRGQQVTLRCSPISGHKSVSWYQQVLGQGPQFIFQYYEKEERGRGNFPDRFSARQFPNYSSELNVNALLLGDSALYLCASSLVAENSNQPQHFGDGTRLSIL.

The rearrangement joins TRBV5-4 to TRBJ2-3; 13 bases are shared with TRBD2. Germline V gives CDR1 SGHNT, CDR2 YYREEE (reference sequence). J was trimmed by 2 bases and V by 4 bases; bases with no gene match: 4. The CDR3 totals 16 residues. The CDR3 sequence is CASSQLAGGVTDTQYF. CDR3 nucleotides: TGTGCCAGCAGCCAACTAGCGGGAGGGGTCACAGATACGCAGTATTTT.

The V call is TRBV6-1, the J call TRBJ2-5, with D possibly matching TRBD2 (5 bases). The last part of the DNA fits TRBJ2-7 better; the J call may be wrong. The CDR3 has 18 residues. Germline CDR1 MNHNS, CDR2 SASEGT. The DNA for the CDR3 is TGTGCCAGCAGTGATCGAGTGGCAGCGGTATCATGGTCCTACGAGCAGTACTTC. Translated, it gives CASSDRVAAVSWSYEQYF.

This clone was detected only once. The J gene is TRBJ1-2, the V gene TRBV27; D perhaps matches TRBD1 (6 bases). This CDR3 contains 18 residues. The germline gives CDR1 MNHEY, CDR2 SMNVEV (reference sequence). V dropped 0 bases and J dropped 4 bases, with 21 bases sitting between them. Written as DNA, the CDR3 is TGTGCCAGCAGTTTATCAGCAGCGGTTGGGGGCAGCACCTATGGCTACACCTTC. Residues: CASSLSAAVGGSTYGYTF.

This clone has just one count. This chain uses TRBV2 with TRBJ1-3; the D gene is possibly TRBD1 (5 bases). From germline, CDR1 is SNHLY and CDR2 FYNNEI. The CDR3 spans 19 residues. V lost 4 bases and J lost 0, with 22 bases in between. The CDR3 coding sequence is TGTGCCAGCAGTGGCCCCAAATTTATAGTTGACAGCTCTGGAAACACCATATATTTT. Protein: CASSGPKFIVDSSGNTIYF.

The J gene is TRBJ2-1, the V gene TRBV7-6; TRBD1 matches 10 bases. The CDR3 covers 15 residues. The V gene end was trimmed by 5 bases and the J gene end by 7 bases; junction bases not matched to a gene: 8. The V gene's germline CDR1 is SGHVS and CDR2 FNYEAQ. DNA of the CDR3: TGTGCCAGCAGCCGACTCCGGGACAGGGGAAATGAGCAGTTCTTC. Amino acids: CASSRLRDRGNEQFF.

This chain connects TRBV6-1 to TRBJ1-2, with 9 bases identical to TRBD1. The CDR3 runs 16 residues. J lost 4 bases, V lost 0 bases, and 6 bases had no gene match. The V gene's germline CDR1 is MNHNS and CDR2 SASEGT. CDR3 in DNA: TGTGCCAGCAGTGAAGCGTGGGACAGGGCGGCCTATGGCTACACCTTC. Translating it yields CASSEAWDRAAYGYTF.

The V call is TRBV5-6, the J call TRBJ2-7, with TRBD1 as a possible D gene (5 bases). Deletions cut 4 bases from V and 0 bases from J, with 20 bases between. Germline V gives CDR1 SGHDT, CDR2 YYEEEE. This CDR3 comprises 17 residues. This chain's CDR3 is CASSPMGPKPSSYEQYF. The DNA for the CDR3 is TGTGCCAGCAGCCCGATGGGGCCGAAGCCATCCTCCTACGAGCAGTACTTC. The variable domain in full, completed from reference TRBV5-6 and TRBJ2-7, reads DAGVTQSPTHLIKTRGQQVTLRCSPKSGHDTVSWYQQALGQGPQFIFQYYEEEERQRGNFPDRFSGHQFPNYSSELNVNALLLGDSALYLCASSPMGPKPSSYEQYFGPGTRLTVT.

The chain joins TRBV5-1 to TRBJ2-2; weak D call: TRBD2 (6 bases). Trimming removed 4 bases at V and 5 bases at J, with 12 bases between. The length of the CDR3 is 14 residues. Germline V gene sequence: CDR1 SGHRS, CDR2 YFSETQ. Here the CDR3 reads CASSLLRETGELFF. CDR3 coding DNA: TGCGCCAGCAGCCTGCTCCGGGAGACCGGGGAGCTGTTTTTT.

The chain carries TRBV18 and TRBJ2-1, with 11 bases aligning to TRBD2. The CDR3 loop spans 17 amino acids. Germline CDR1 and CDR2: KGHSH and LQKENI. V dropped 4 bases and J dropped 0; count of bases not matched to a gene: 5. The CDR3 DNA reads TGTGCCAGCTCACGGTCTAGCGGGGGGAGCTCCTACAATGAGCAGTTCTTC. Translated, it gives CASSRSSGGSSYNEQFF.

CDR3 amino acids: CASAAGGPWDTQYF. The CDR3, as DNA: TGTGCCAGTGCGGCGGGAGGGCCCTGGGATACGCAGTATTTT. The gene calls are TRBV6-5 and TRBJ2-3; TRBD2 agrees at 9 bases. Germline values: CDR1 MNHEY, CDR2 SVGAGI. With 9 bases clipped from V and 6 bases from J, the junction kept 10 bases outside the gene matches. CDR3 size: 14 residues.

The gene calls are TRBV28 and TRBJ2-7; 8 bases fit TRBD2. The CDR3 has 15 residues. With 5 bases clipped from V and 1 base from J, the junction kept 7 bases outside the gene matches. The germline V gene encodes CDR1 MDHEN and CDR2 SYDVKM. The CDR3 here is CASSQASGPSYEQYF. DNA for the CDR3: TGTGCCAGCAGTCAAGCTAGCGGGCCTTCCTACGAGCAGTACTTC.

This clone was seen once. This sequence joins TRBV19 and TRBJ2-3; the match to TRBD2 covers 7 bases. CDR1 is LNHDA, CDR2 SQIVND, per germline (reference sequence). The junction had 10 bases not matched to a gene; V was cut back by 10 bases and J by 3 bases. This CDR3 spans 14 amino acids. In DNA form, the CDR3 reads TGTGCCACCCAGACGGGGGGATGGACAGATACGCAGTATTTT. Its translation is CATQTGGWTDTQYF.